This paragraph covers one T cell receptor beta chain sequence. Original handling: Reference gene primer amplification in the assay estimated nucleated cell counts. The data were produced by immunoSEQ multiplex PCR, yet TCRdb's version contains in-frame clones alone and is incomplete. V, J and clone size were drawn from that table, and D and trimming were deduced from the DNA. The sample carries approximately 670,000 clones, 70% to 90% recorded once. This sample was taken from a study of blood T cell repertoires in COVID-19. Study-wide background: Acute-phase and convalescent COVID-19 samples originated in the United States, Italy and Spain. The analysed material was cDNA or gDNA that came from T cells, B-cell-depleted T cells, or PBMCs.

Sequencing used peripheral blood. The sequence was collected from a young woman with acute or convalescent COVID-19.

CDR3 coding DNA: TGTGCCAGCAGTTTAGAGTCTATCTACGAGCAGTACTTC. It yields the protein CASSLESIYEQYF. The genes are TRBV12-3 or TRBV12-4 and TRBJ2-7; D gene ambiguous. The CDR3 contains 13 residues. Trimming left V 1 base short and J 3 bases short, with 7 bases between.